Following are 5 T cell receptor beta chains from one sample sequenced in a study of early T cells in non-severe SARS-CoV-2 infection. MiXCR, applied by TCRdb to the 5' RACE reads, yields one record per CDR3 protein. Seen here are some 57,000 distinct CDR3 sequences, 7% to 10% observed once, and the top ten hold around 20%. Sequencing used whole blood. The receptors shown here come from an adult who was a healthcare worker with PCR-confirmed SARS-CoV-2 infection or an uninfected control (not recorded which).

CDR3 DNA sequence: TGCGCCAGCAGCCAGGAACAGTGGAATAATTCACCCCTCCACTTT. It is translated as CASSQEQWNNSPLHF. The chain joins TRBV4-1 to TRBJ1-6; D ambiguous. V was shortened by 3 bases and J by 5 bases, with 11 bases between the two germline ends. CDR3 length equals 15 residues. In germline, CDR1 is MGHRA, CDR2 YSYEKL.

This chain joins TRBV11-3 and TRBJ2-1, with TRBD2 matching 8 bases. CDR3 length: 14 amino acids. Germline CDR1 SGHNT, CDR2 YENEEA. V was pared by 1 base and J by 5 bases, with 1 base of the junction left unmatched. The CDR3 reads CASSLGGGHNEQFF. CDR3 coding DNA: TGTGCCAGCAGCTTAGGCGGGGGGCACAATGAGCAGTTCTTC.

The chain has TRBV3-1 and TRBJ1-2; possibly TRBD1 for D (6 bases). The CDR3 contains 12 residues. Deletions cut 6 bases from V and 8 bases from J, with 13 bases between. Germline V CDR1 and CDR2: LGHDT, YNNKEL (reference sequence). The CDR3 spells CASSQGLLGYTF. CDR3 in DNA: TGTGCCAGCAGTCAGGGGCTCTTAGGCTACACCTTC.

This clonotype showed up just a few times. The chain uses TRBV3-1 and TRBJ1-3; 7 bases agree with TRBD1. The V gene's germline CDR1 is LGHDT and CDR2 YNNKEL (reference sequence). This CDR3 comprises 15 residues. J gave up 1 base and V 2 bases, and 2 bases lay outside the gene matches. The CDR3 is CASSQTGVSGNTIYF. As DNA, the CDR3 is TGTGCCAGCAGCCAAACAGGGGTTTCTGGAAACACCATATATTTT.

The V and J genes are TRBV4-1 and TRBJ2-2; D is unresolved. The CDR3 covers 15 residues. Germline CDR1 MGHRA, CDR2 YSYEKL. Between the trimmed V and J ends, which lost 2 bases and 6 bases, there was a span of 13 bases. Here the CDR3 DNA reads TGCGCCAGCAGCCAAAGAGGCAGCAAGCCCGGGGAGCTGTTTTTT. It is translated as CASSQRGSKPGELFF.